This T cell receptor (beta chain) appears in the sequencing data of a study of cytomegalovirus exposure and HLA in healthy donors. PCR primers comprised 60 Vbeta and 13 Jbeta primers. The method was immunoSEQ multiplex PCR; TCRdb's version includes in-frame clones alone and lacks a portion of them. The table records about 200,000 clones, 82% of them present only once. This TCR derives from a boy between 2 and 10 years old in good health and CMV-seronegative. Sequencing used PBMCs.

Here the CDR3 DNA reads TGCAGCGTCGGACTAAACGACAAAAACACCGGGGAGCTGTTTTTT. Protein product: CSVGLNDKNTGELFF. The rearrangement uses TRBV29-1 and TRBJ2-2; perhaps TRBD2 as D (6 bases). The CDR3 loop spans 15 amino acids. Germline assignment: CDR1 SQVTM and CDR2 ANQGSEA. The V end was cut by 6 bases, the J end by 2 bases, with 16 bases between.